This T cell receptor beta chain was found in a study of blood T cells in healthy people across ages. Study outcomes and limitations: Age showed a roughly linear inverse relationship with TCR beta diversity per million T cells. Versus aged donors, long-lived donors had higher diversity and more naive CD4+ cells.

Investigators took 8 to 10 milliliters of peripheral blood from every donor. Points on this clonotype: Antigen specificity is unknown.

Germline V gene lookup returns CDR1 GTSNPN and CDR2 SVGIG (reference sequence). Trimming pared 5 bases from V and 1 base from J, leaving 11 bases between. The CDR3 consists of 13 residues. The use of a sample-barcoded 5' primer and a J-beta primer mix characterized a second PCR of roughly 7 to 12 cycles. TCRdb analysed the 5' RACE reads with MiXCR anew, one entry per CDR3 protein. Among 600,000 to 1,000,000 distinct CDR3 sequences, 55% to 70% were seen once, and the ten largest hold 22%. The TCR comes from a man aged 25 to 40 in good health. The chain couples TRBV30 to TRBJ1-1; D gene uncertain. The material sequenced was blood. In DNA, the CDR3 is TGTGCCTGGGCCCCTTACCAGAACACTGAAGCTTTCTTT. Its protein product is CAWAPYQNTEAFF.